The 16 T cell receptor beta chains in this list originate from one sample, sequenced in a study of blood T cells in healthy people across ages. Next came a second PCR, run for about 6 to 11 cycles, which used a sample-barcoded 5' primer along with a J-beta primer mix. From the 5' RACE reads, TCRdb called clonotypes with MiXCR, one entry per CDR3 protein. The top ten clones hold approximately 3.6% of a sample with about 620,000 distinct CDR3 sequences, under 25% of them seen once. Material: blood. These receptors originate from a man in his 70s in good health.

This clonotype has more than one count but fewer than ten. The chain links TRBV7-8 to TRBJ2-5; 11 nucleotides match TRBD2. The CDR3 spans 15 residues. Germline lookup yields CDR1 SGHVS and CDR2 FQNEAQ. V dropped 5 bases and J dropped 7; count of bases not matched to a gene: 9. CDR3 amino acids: CASSPGTSGLGTQYF. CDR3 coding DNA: TGTGCCAGCAGCCCCGGGACTAGCGGCCTAGGGACCCAGTACTTC.

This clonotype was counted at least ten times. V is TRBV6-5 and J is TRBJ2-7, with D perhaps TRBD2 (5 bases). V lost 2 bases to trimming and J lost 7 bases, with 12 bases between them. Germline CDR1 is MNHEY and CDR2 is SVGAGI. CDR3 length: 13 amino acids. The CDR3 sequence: CASSYTSLGEQYF. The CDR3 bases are TGTGCCAGCAGTTACACTAGTCTGGGGGAGCAGTACTTC.

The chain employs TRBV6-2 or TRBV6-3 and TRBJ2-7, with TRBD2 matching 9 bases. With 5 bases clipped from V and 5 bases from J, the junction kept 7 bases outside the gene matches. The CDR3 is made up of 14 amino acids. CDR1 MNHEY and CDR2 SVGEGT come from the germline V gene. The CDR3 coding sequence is TGTGCCAGCAGTGACGGGACTAGCCGCGACGAGCAGTACTTC. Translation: CASSDGTSRDEQYF.

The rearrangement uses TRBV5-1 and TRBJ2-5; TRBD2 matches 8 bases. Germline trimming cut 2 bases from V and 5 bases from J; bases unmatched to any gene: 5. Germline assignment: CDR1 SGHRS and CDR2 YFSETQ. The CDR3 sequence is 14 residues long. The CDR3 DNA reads TGCGCCAGCAGCTTACTAGCGGAGGGGGAGACCCAGTACTTC. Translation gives CASSLLAEGETQYF.

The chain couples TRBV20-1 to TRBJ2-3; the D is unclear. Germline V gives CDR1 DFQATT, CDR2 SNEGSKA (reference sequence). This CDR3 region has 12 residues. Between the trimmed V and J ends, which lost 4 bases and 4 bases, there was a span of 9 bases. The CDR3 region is CSAKLGPDTQYF. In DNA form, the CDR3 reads TGCAGTGCTAAGTTGGGTCCAGATACGCAGTATTTT.

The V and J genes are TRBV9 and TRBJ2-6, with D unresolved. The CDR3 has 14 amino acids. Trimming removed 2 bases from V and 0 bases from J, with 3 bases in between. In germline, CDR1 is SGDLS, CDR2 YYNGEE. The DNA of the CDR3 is TGTGCCAGCAGCGTTACCTCTGGGGCCAACGTCCTGACTTTC. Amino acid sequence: CASSVTSGANVLTF.

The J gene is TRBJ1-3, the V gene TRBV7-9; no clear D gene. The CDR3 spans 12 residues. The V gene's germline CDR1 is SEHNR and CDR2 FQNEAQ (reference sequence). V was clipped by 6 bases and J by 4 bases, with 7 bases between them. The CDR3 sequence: CASRWEGNTIYF. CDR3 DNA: TGTGCCAGCAGATGGGAAGGAAACACCATATATTTT.

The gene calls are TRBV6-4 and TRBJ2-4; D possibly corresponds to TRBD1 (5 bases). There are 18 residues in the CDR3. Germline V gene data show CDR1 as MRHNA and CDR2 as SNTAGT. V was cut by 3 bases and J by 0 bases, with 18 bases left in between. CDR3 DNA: TGTGCCAGCAGTGAACCCGACAGTTCTCGCATAGCCAAAAACATTCAGTACTTC. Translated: CASSEPDSSRIAKNIQYF.

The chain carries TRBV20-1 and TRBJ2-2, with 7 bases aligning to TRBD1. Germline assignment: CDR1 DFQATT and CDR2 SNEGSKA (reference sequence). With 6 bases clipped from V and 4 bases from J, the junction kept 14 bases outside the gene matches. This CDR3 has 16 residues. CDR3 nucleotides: TGCAGTGCCAAGGCCCCAACAGGGGAAGTCACCGGGGAGCTGTTTTTT. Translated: CSAKAPTGEVTGELFF.

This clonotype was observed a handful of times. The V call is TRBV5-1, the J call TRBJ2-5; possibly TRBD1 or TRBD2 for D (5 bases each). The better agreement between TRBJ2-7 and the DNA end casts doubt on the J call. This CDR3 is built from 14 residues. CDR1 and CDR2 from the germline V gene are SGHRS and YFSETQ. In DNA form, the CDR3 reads TGCGCCAGCAGCTCTAGCAGGGTTTCATCCGAGCAGTACTTC. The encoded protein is CASSSSRVSSEQYF.

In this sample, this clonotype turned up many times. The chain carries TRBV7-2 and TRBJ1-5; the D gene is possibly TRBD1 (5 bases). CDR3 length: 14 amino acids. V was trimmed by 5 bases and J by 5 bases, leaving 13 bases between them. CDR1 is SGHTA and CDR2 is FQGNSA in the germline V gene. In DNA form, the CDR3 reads TGTGCCAGCAGCCTCGGTCAGGGCGATCAGCCCCAGCATTTT. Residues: CASSLGQGDQPQHF.

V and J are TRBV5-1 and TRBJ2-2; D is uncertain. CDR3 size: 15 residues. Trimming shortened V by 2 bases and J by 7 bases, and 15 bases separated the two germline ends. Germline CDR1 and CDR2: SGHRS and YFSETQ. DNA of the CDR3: TGCGCCAGCAGCTTTGCGGATAAATTCGTCGGGGAGCTGTTTTTT. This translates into CASSFADKFVGELFF.

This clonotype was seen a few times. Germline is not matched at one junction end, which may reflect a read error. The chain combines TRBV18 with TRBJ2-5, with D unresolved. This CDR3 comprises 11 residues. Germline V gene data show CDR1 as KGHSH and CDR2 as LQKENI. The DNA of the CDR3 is TGTGCCAGCCCAGACCAGGAGACCCAGTACTTC. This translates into CASPDQETQYF.

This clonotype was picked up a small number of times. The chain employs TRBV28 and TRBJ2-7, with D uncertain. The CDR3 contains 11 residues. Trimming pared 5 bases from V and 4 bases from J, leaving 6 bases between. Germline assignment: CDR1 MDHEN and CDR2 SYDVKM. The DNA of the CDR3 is TGTGCCAGCAGTCCCCGTTACGAGCAGTACTTC. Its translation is CASSPRYEQYF.

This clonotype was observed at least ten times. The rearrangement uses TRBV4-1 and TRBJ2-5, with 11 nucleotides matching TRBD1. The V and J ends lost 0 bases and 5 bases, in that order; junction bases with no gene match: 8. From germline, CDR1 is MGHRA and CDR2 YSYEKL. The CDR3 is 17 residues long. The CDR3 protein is CASSQDRTGGYRETQYF. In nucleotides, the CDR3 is TGCGCCAGCAGCCAAGATAGGACAGGGGGCTACCGGGAGACCCAGTACTTC.

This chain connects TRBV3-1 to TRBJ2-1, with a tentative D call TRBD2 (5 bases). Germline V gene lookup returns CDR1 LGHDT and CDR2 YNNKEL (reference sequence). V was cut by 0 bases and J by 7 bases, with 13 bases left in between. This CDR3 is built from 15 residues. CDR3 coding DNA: TGTGCCAGCAGCCAAGATGGAGGTTGGGATAATGAGCAGTTCTTC. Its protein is CASSQDGGWDNEQFF.